Listed here are 17 T cell receptor beta chains from one sample, sequenced in a study of T cells in Graves' hyperthyroidism and ophthalmopathy. There were TCR beta CDR3 regions amplified from RNA transcripts. When the TCR CDR3 underwent first-round RT-PCR, the HTBI primer set was used. Via MiXCR, TCRdb re-called the multiplex PCR reads, giving one row per CDR3 protein. Counted here are fewer than 900,000 distinct CDR3 sequences, 16% occurring once; the ten biggest clones make up around 8.1%. The sequenced sample was blood. These receptors originate from a man between 18 and 29 years old with Graves' hyperthyroidism.

This clonotype appeared many times. The rearrangement uses TRBV20-1 and TRBJ2-7; a possible D gene is TRBD1 (6 bases). Germline assignment: CDR1 DFQATT and CDR2 SNEGSKA (reference sequence). V lost 5 bases to trimming and J lost 7 bases, with 24 bases between them. The CDR3 has 15 amino acids. The CDR3 here is CSAHEGNRASREQYF. CDR3 bases: TGCAGTGCTCATGAGGGGAACAGGGCATCCCGGGAGCAGTACTTC.

This clonotype was detected ten times or more. The rearrangement joins TRBV7-9 to TRBJ2-1; 12 bases line up with TRBD2. Germline-derived CDR1 and CDR2 are SEHNR and FQNEAQ (reference sequence). The CDR3 extends over 18 amino acids. J lost 8 bases, V lost 5 bases, and 16 bases had no gene match. The CDR3: CASSPALASGRAWDEQFF. The CDR3 coding sequence is TGTGCCAGCAGCCCGGCTTTGGCTAGCGGGAGGGCCTGGGATGAGCAGTTCTTC.

There are a few counts of this clonotype. The V gene is TRBV5-6, the J gene TRBJ2-7; perhaps TRBD1 as D (6 bases). The CDR3 length is 17 residues. Trimming pared 4 bases from V and 0 bases from J, leaving 20 bases between. In germline, CDR1 is SGHDT, CDR2 YYEEEE. As DNA, the CDR3 is TGTGCCAGCAGCCCCCTGTACAGGGCCGCCGGCTCCTACGAGCAGTACTTC. It is translated as CASSPLYRAAGSYEQYF.

CDR3 nucleotide sequence: TGTGCCAGCAGCTTAGACCTAGCGGGAGACAATGAGCAGTTCTTC. Translated: CASSLDLAGDNEQFF. The chain links TRBV7-2 to TRBJ2-1, with 10 bases that match TRBD2. The CDR3 is 15 residues long. Germline values: CDR1 SGHTA, CDR2 FQGNSA. Trimming cost V 1 base and J 5 bases; bases outside gene matches: 2.

The genes are TRBV25-1 and TRBJ2-3, with no clear D. CDR1 is MGHDK, CDR2 SYGVNS, per germline. The CDR3 totals 13 residues. Deletions cut 9 bases from V and 5 bases from J, with 15 bases between. The CDR3 nucleotides are TGTGCCAGTACCTCGGGCGCGATAGATACGCAGTATTTT. This sequence encodes CASTSGAIDTQYF.

The gene calls are TRBV6-1 and TRBJ2-3; D is unclear. The CDR3 spans 14 residues. Germline CDR1 MNHNS, CDR2 SASEGT. V was pared by 6 bases and J by 6 bases, with 16 bases between. CDR3 DNA sequence: TGTGCCAGCAGCCGGCCGGAGTTCGGCGATACGCAGTATTTT. This gives the protein CASSRPEFGDTQYF.

This clonotype was counted many times. This chain links TRBV2 with TRBJ2-7, with D maybe TRBD1 (6 bases). V dropped 6 bases and J dropped 2 bases, with 17 bases sitting between them. CDR3 length: 15 residues. CDR1 is SNHLY, CDR2 FYNNEI, per germline. CDR3 nucleotide sequence: TGTGCCAGCAGCACCCGTGACAGGTCGCCCTACGAGCAGTACTTC. Amino acids: CASSTRDRSPYEQYF.

The chain joins TRBV19 to TRBJ1-5; D not resolved. Germline V gives CDR1 LNHDA, CDR2 SQIVND (reference sequence). The CDR3 consists of 15 residues. The germline V and J ends were trimmed by 7 bases and 0 bases, with 13 bases remaining between them. CDR3 nucleotides: TGTGCCAGTACCATAGGCCTTTATAGCAATCAGCCCCAGCATTTT. Translation: CASTIGLYSNQPQHF.

The chain combines TRBV2 with TRBJ1-2; D perhaps matches TRBD1 (5 bases). The CDR3 spans 15 residues. V was shortened by 0 bases and J by 4 bases, with 12 bases between the two germline ends. Germline V gene lookup returns CDR1 SNHLY and CDR2 FYNNEI. The CDR3 DNA reads as TGTGCCAGCAGTGAAGCGGGACGGCGGGTCTATGGCTACACCTTC. It encodes CASSEAGRRVYGYTF.

The chain is built from TRBV27 and TRBJ2-1, with TRBD2 matching over 11 bases. V was pared by 4 bases and J by 6 bases, with 2 bases of the junction left unmatched. The germline V gene has CDR1 MNHEY and CDR2 SMNVEV (reference sequence). The CDR3 is made up of 14 amino acids. CDR3 region: CASSSLAGGNEQFF. The CDR3 DNA reads as TGTGCCAGCAGTTCCCTAGCGGGAGGCAATGAGCAGTTCTTC.

On this clonotype itself: Given a much more abundant clone one base away, this may be a read error. The gene calls are TRBV28 and TRBJ2-1; TRBD2 is a possible D gene (5 bases). CDR1 is MDHEN, CDR2 SYDVKM, per germline. This CDR3 region has 15 residues. The chain's CDR3 is CASSSPGSSYSEQFF. The CDR3 region has the DNA TGTGCCAGCAGTTCTCCGGGGAGCTCCTACAGTGAGCAGTTCTTC.

At least ten counts were recorded for this clonotype. This chain uses TRBV7-8 with TRBJ2-7; tentatively, D is TRBD1 (5 bases). The CDR3 contains 14 residues. In germline, CDR1 is SGHVS, CDR2 FQNEAQ. V lost 5 bases to trimming and J lost 5 bases, with 16 bases between them. Written as DNA, the CDR3 is TGTGCCAGCAGCCCTAGACAGCTGGAAAACGAGCAGTACTTC. Translation: CASSPRQLENEQYF.

In its sample, this clonotype was seen many times. This CDR3 is CASSLQGLLAGVYGTQYF. The CDR3 DNA reads TGTGCCAGCAGTTTACAGGGGTTGCTAGCGGGAGTTTATGGTACGCAGTATTTT. This chain connects TRBV28 to TRBJ2-3; 10 positions match TRBD2. Germline values: CDR1 MDHEN, CDR2 SYDVKM. CDR3 length: 18 residues. The V and J ends lost 2 bases and 8 bases, in that order; junction bases with no gene match: 16.

The table lists this clonotype with a few counts. V usage is TRBV12-3 or TRBV12-4 and J usage is TRBJ1-5, with D perhaps matching TRBD1 (6 bases). Trimming stripped 10 bases from V and 7 bases from J, with 14 bases between. This CDR3 spans 12 amino acids. This chain's CDR3 is CATRRGGQPQHF. The CDR3 bases are TGTGCCACCCGTAGGGGGGGGCAGCCCCAGCATTTT.

The chain recombines TRBV20-1 with TRBJ2-1; D might be TRBD1 (6 bases). CDR3 length: 15 amino acids. Trimming pared 6 bases from V and 0 bases from J, leaving 15 bases between. The germline V gene encodes CDR1 DFQATT and CDR2 SNEGSKA (reference sequence). CDR3 region: CSAHDRSSSYNEQFF. As DNA, the CDR3 is TGCAGTGCACATGACAGGTCGAGCTCCTACAATGAGCAGTTCTTC.

The chain recombines TRBV9 with TRBJ1-3; D not certain. The germline V gene encodes CDR1 SGDLS and CDR2 YYNGEE. The CDR3 is made up of 14 amino acids. Trimming removed 3 bases at V and 0 bases at J, with 7 bases between. In DNA form, the CDR3 reads TGTGCCAGCAGCGGATCGTCCTCTGGAAACACCATATATTTT. It codes for CASSGSSSGNTIYF.

In this sample, this clonotype turned up many times. The V and J genes are TRBV2 and TRBJ2-1; no clear D. The germline V gene has CDR1 SNHLY and CDR2 FYNNEI. The CDR3 runs to 12 residues. Trimming shortened V by 4 bases and J by 6 bases, and 7 bases separated the two germline ends. The CDR3 loop reads CASSGTRNEQFF. The CDR3 DNA reads TGTGCCAGCAGTGGGACGCGCAATGAGCAGTTCTTC.